The 19 T cell receptor beta chains below all came from one sample that was sequenced in a study of blood T cell repertoires in COVID-19. This table comes from immunoSEQ multiplex PCR, and its TCRdb copy is limited to in-frame clones, with some not included. Among 370,000 or so clones listed, about 80% were seen once. Sequencing used peripheral blood. The receptors derive from a human donor with acute or convalescent COVID-19. The donor label of this sample is uncertain.

The CDR3 nucleotides are TGTGCCAGCAAAGGTGACAGGGTGAACACTGAAGCTTTCTTT. It encodes CASKGDRVNTEAFF. The chain links TRBV28 to TRBJ1-1, with 7 bases lining up with TRBD1. CDR3 length equals 14 residues. After removal of 7 bases from V and 0 bases from J, the junction contained 5 bases not matched to a gene. The V gene's germline CDR1 is MDHEN and CDR2 SYDVKM.

This chain connects TRBV18 to TRBJ2-7, with D perhaps matching TRBD1 (6 bases). This CDR3 region has 14 residues. The ends were cut back, 4 bases at V and 7 bases at J, with 17 bases in the middle. The germline V gene encodes CDR1 KGHSH and CDR2 LQKENI. This chain's CDR3 is CASSQRTVVTEQYF. Here the CDR3 DNA reads TGTGCCAGCTCACAACGGACAGTGGTTACGGAGCAGTACTTC. Combining the CDR3 with reference TRBV18 and TRBJ2-7 gives the whole variable domain NAGVMQNPRHLVRRRGQEARLRCSPMKGHSHVYWYRQLPEEGLKFMVYLQKENIIDESGMPKERFSAEFPKEGPSILRIQQVVRGDSAAYFCASSQRTVVTEQYFGPGTRLTVT.

The rearrangement uses TRBV9 and TRBJ2-3; D possibly corresponds to TRBD2 (5 bases). CDR1 is SGDLS and CDR2 is YYNGEE in the germline V gene. This CDR3 has 13 amino acids. V gave up 4 bases and J gave up 0 bases, with 6 bases separating them. The CDR3 sequence is CASSRLSTDTQYF. CDR3 nucleotides: TGTGCCAGCAGCCGACTAAGCACAGATACGCAGTATTTT.

This clone was seen just once. The same CDR3 is also encoded by other DNA sequences in this sample. The DNA for the CDR3 is TGTGCCAGCAGTGAAGAGGGGCTCTCTGGAAACACCATATATTTT. Amino acid sequence: CASSEEGLSGNTIYF. This chain connects TRBV6-1 to TRBJ1-3; a possible D gene is TRBD1 (5 bases). The V end was cut by 1 base, the J end by 0 bases, with 7 bases between. Germline assignment: CDR1 MNHNS and CDR2 SASEGT. The CDR3 runs to 15 residues.

V usage is TRBV28 and J usage is TRBJ1-5, with D maybe TRBD1 (6 bases). V was shortened by 9 bases and J by 1 base, with 16 bases between the two germline ends. The CDR3 is 15 residues long. Germline values: CDR1 MDHEN, CDR2 SYDVKM. CDR3 in DNA: TGTGCCAGGAATAGGGGGTCCGGGAGCAATCAGCCCCAGCATTTT. It encodes CARNRGSGSNQPQHF.

This clone was picked up a small number of times. Other DNA sequences in the same sample also yield this CDR3. V is TRBV19 and J is TRBJ1-6; 8 bases agree with TRBD1. This CDR3 comprises 16 residues. Per germline, CDR1 LNHDA and CDR2 SQIVND (reference sequence). Unmatched junction bases numbered 9, after V lost 4 bases and J lost 7 bases. CDR3 region: CASSTFGTGGNSPLHF. The CDR3, as DNA: TGTGCCAGTAGTACTTTCGGGACAGGAGGGAATTCACCCCTCCACTTT.

The chain carries TRBV2 and TRBJ2-3; TRBD2 agrees at 7 bases. This CDR3 comprises 13 residues. V lost 6 bases and J lost 1; bases outside the gene matches: 1. Germline V lookup: CDR1 SNHLY, CDR2 FYNNEI. The CDR3 sequence is CASRSGGTDTQYF. CDR3 coding DNA: TGTGCCAGCAGAAGCGGGGGCACAGATACGCAGTATTTT.

The V and J genes are TRBV2 and TRBJ1-3; 7 nucleotides line up with TRBD1. Germline V gene data show CDR1 as SNHLY and CDR2 as FYNNEI. V lost 7 bases, J lost 2 bases, and 5 bases stayed unmatched. CDR3 length: 14 amino acids. Here the CDR3 DNA reads TGTGCCAGCAAACGAGGGGGCGCTGGAAACACCATATATTTT. Encoded protein: CASKRGGAGNTIYF.

The chain joins TRBV6-6 to TRBJ2-3, with 8 nucleotides matching TRBD2. This CDR3 comprises 14 residues. Germline trimming cut 8 bases from V and 9 bases from J; bases unmatched to any gene: 13. The germline CDR1 and CDR2 sequences are MNHNY and SVGAGI (reference sequence). The CDR3 region has the DNA TGTGCCAGCGGGGTCCGGGAGGGCTACTCCACGCAGTATTTT. Its protein product is CASGVREGYSTQYF.

This chain connects TRBV13 to TRBJ2-3, with D uncertain. The CDR3 consists of 14 residues. Germline V CDR1 and CDR2: PRHDT, FYEKMQ (reference sequence). The V end lost 5 bases, the J end lost 1 base, and 10 bases lay between the germline ends. CDR3 DNA: TGTGCCAGCAGCGACCGACAACGCACAGATACGCAGTATTTT. This gives the protein CASSDRQRTDTQYF. The variable domain in full, completed from reference TRBV13 and TRBJ2-3, reads AAGVIQSPRHLIKEKRETATLKCYPIPRHDTVYWYQQGPGQDPQFLISFYEKMQSDKGSIPDRFSAQQFSDYHSELNMSSLELGDSALYFCASSDRQRTDTQYFGPGTRLTVL.

V gene TRBV4-1 combines with J gene TRBJ1-4, with D unresolved. This CDR3 contains 15 residues. CDR1 and CDR2 from the germline V gene are MGHRA and YSYEKL. Trimming took off 2 bases at V and 4 bases at J, with 11 bases between the two ends. The chain's CDR3 is CASSQTPTDNEKLFF. The CDR3 region has the DNA TGCGCCAGCAGCCAAACCCCCACAGATAATGAAAAACTGTTTTTT.

This clone was seen a handful of times. This sequence joins TRBV18 and TRBJ2-1; tentative D call: TRBD1 (6 bases). The V end was cut by 3 bases, the J end by 8 bases, with 14 bases between. This CDR3 comprises 14 residues. CDR1 KGHSH and CDR2 LQKENI come from the germline V gene. The CDR3 nucleotides read TGTGCCAGCTCACCCCAAACAGGGATGTATGAGCAGTTCTTC. Encoded protein: CASSPQTGMYEQFF.

CDR3 sequence: CASSTTGTGFYEQYF. As DNA, the CDR3 is TGTGCCAGCAGCACCACCGGGACAGGCTTCTACGAGCAGTACTTC. J is TRBJ2-7 and V is TRBV7-9, with 8 bases fitting TRBD1. The ends lost 5 bases at V and 3 bases at J; junction bases unmatched: 9. The CDR3 contains 15 residues. Germline CDR1 reads SEHNR; CDR2 reads FQNEAQ (reference sequence). Variable domain in full (rest from reference TRBV7-9 and TRBJ2-7): DTGVSQNPRHKITKRGQNVTFRCDPISEHNRLYWYRQTLGQGPEFLTYFQNEAQLEKSRLLSDRFSAERPKGSFSTLEIQRTEQGDSAMYLCASSTTGTGFYEQYFGPGTRLTVT.

The chain combines TRBV5-1 with TRBJ2-7, with 11 bases fitting TRBD1. The CDR3 length is 13 residues. The V gene end was trimmed by 4 bases and the J gene end by 9 bases; junction bases not matched to a gene: 6. CDR1 is SGHRS, CDR2 YFSETQ, per germline. DNA of the CDR3: TGCGCCAGCAGCGGCGGACAGGGGGCGCCGCAGTACTTC. The encoded protein is CASSGGQGAPQYF.

This chain connects TRBV29-1 to TRBJ2-3; D gene unclear. Trimming removed 0 bases from V and 5 bases from J, with 18 bases in between. Germline CDR1 is SQVTM and CDR2 is ANQGSEA. The CDR3 extends over 16 amino acids. CDR3 bases: TGCAGCGTTGAAGATCGCGGCGACCCCGCCGGAGATACGCAGTATTTT. Translation gives CSVEDRGDPAGDTQYF.

The chain is built from TRBV19 and TRBJ1-6, with D uncertain. The CDR3 runs 14 residues. Germline CDR1 LNHDA, CDR2 SQIVND (reference sequence). The V end was cut by 3 bases, the J end by 8 bases, with 11 bases between. For the CDR3, the DNA is TGTGCCAGTAGTATGAGTTGGCGGGATTCACCCCTCCACTTT. Its protein product is CASSMSWRDSPLHF.

The chain employs TRBV15 and TRBJ1-4; D is ambiguous. Trimming shortened V by 5 bases and J by 6 bases, and 13 bases separated the two germline ends. Germline loops: CDR1 LNHNV, CDR2 YYDKDF (reference sequence). The CDR3 length is 14 residues. CDR3 region: CATSFPQIHEKLFF. The CDR3 DNA is TGTGCCACCAGCTTTCCACAGATCCATGAAAAACTGTTTTTT.

There are a few counts of this clone. This sequence joins TRBV9 and TRBJ1-4; D is unclear. V shed 0 bases and J shed 2 bases, with 8 bases lying between them. Germline V CDR1 and CDR2: SGDLS, YYNGEE. The CDR3 is 15 amino acids. In DNA form, the CDR3 reads TGTGCCAGCAGCGTAGGAGGGAGCACTAATGAAAAACTGTTTTTT. Translated, it gives CASSVGGSTNEKLFF.

The V call is TRBV24-1, the J call TRBJ2-1; TRBD1 might be the D (6 bases). Germline V lookup: CDR1 KGHDR, CDR2 SFDVKD. There are 14 residues in the CDR3. Trimming shortened V by 3 bases and J by 7 bases, and 12 bases separated the two germline ends. CDR3 amino acids: CATSDHTGPNEQFF. CDR3 nucleotides: TGTGCCACCAGTGATCATACAGGGCCTAATGAGCAGTTCTTC.